The next 14 T cell receptor beta chains were all read from a single sample in a study of beta chain features in type 1 diabetes. The investigators reverse transcribed all of the isolated RNA, so they sequenced expressed TCRB transcripts. This table comes from immunoSEQ multiplex PCR, and its TCRdb copy is limited to in-frame clones, with some not included. The repertoire consists of about 300,000 clones, with 8% occurring once and the leading ten covering more than 0.9%. The sequenced material came from central memory CD4+ T cells from blood. These receptor sequences come from a woman aged 18-29 years in good health.

This clone occurred many times. The V and J genes are TRBV7-2 and TRBJ1-6; a weak D match, TRBD1 (5 bases). Germline values: CDR1 SGHTA, CDR2 FQGNSA. There are 18 residues in the CDR3. V was trimmed by 4 bases and J by 2 bases, leaving 18 bases between them. CDR3 in DNA: TGTGCCAGCAGCTCTATACCCGGGACCTCAGCCTATAATTCACCCCTCCACTTT. Its translation is CASSSIPGTSAYNSPLHF.

The CDR3 nucleotides are TGCAGCGTTGATGAGGGGGGAAATAATGAAAAACTGTTTTTT. Protein sequence: CSVDEGGNNEKLFF. V is TRBV29-1 and J is TRBJ1-4; TRBD1 is a possible D gene (6 bases). CDR3 length equals 14 residues. Trimming stripped 3 bases from V and 4 bases from J, with 12 bases between. Germline V gives CDR1 SQVTM, CDR2 ANQGSEA.

The chain recombines TRBV6-5 with TRBJ2-1; TRBD2 might be the D (6 bases). The CDR3 has 14 amino acids. The ends were cut back, 4 bases at V and 6 bases at J, with 13 bases in the middle. CDR1 and CDR2 (germline): MNHEY, SVGAGI. The CDR3 DNA reads as TGTGCCAGCAGTTCCCTAGCGAAATCCAATGAGCAGTTCTTC. Residues: CASSSLAKSNEQFF.

This chain connects TRBV7-9 to TRBJ2-1; D remains unclear. The V gene lost 4 bases and the J gene lost 6 bases, with 10 bases spanning the gap. The CDR3 consists of 13 residues. Per the germline V gene, CDR1 is SEHNR and CDR2 is FQNEAQ (reference sequence). CDR3 protein: CASSSAGLNEQFF. DNA of the CDR3: TGTGCCAGCAGCTCCGCTGGTCTCAATGAGCAGTTCTTC. The full variable domain, rest sourced from reference TRBV7-9 and TRBJ2-1, is DTGVSQNPRHKITKRGQNVTFRCDPISEHNRLYWYRQTLGQGPEFLTYFQNEAQLEKSRLLSDRFSAERPKGSFSTLEIQRTEQGDSAMYLCASSSAGLNEQFFGPGTRLTVL.

The rearrangement links TRBV7-2 to TRBJ1-1; D possibly corresponds to TRBD1 (5 bases). Germline V CDR1 and CDR2: SGHTA, FQGNSA. This CDR3 has 13 amino acids. Trimming took 6 bases from V and 11 from J, leaving 19 bases between them. The CDR3 is CASRATGRGSAFF. CDR3 DNA sequence: TGTGCCAGCAGGGCCACGGGGCGGGGTTCGGCTTTCTTT.

This clone has just a few counts. The V gene is TRBV6-6, the J gene TRBJ1-1; D is perhaps TRBD1 (5 bases). The CDR3 length is 14 residues. V was cut by 0 bases and J by 4 bases, with 9 bases left in between. The V gene's germline CDR1 is MNHNY and CDR2 SVGAGI (reference sequence). This CDR3 reads CASSYSLGGTEAFF. CDR3 DNA sequence: TGTGCCAGCAGTTACTCGTTGGGGGGCACTGAAGCTTTCTTT.

This sequence joins TRBV2 and TRBJ2-3; 7 bases agree with TRBD2. With 3 bases clipped from V and 0 bases from J, the junction kept 6 bases outside the gene matches. This CDR3 region has 16 residues. Germline V gene lookup returns CDR1 SNHLY and CDR2 FYNNEI. As DNA, the CDR3 is TGTGCCAGCAGTGATGGGCTAGCGGTTAGCACAGATACGCAGTATTTT. Amino acid sequence: CASSDGLAVSTDTQYF.

The chain uses TRBV7-2 and TRBJ2-7; D may be TRBD2 (6 bases). The CDR3 extends over 15 amino acids. Trimming cost V 5 bases and J 2 bases, with 16 bases left between them. Per the germline V gene, CDR1 is SGHTA and CDR2 is FQGNSA. CDR3 in amino acids: CASSQVNQRAYEQYF. The CDR3 DNA is TGTGCCAGCAGCCAAGTAAACCAGCGGGCCTACGAGCAGTACTTC.

In this sample, this clone turned up a few times. V is TRBV7-3 and J is TRBJ2-1; D is perhaps TRBD2 (6 bases). CDR3 size: 14 residues. Germline V gene lookup returns CDR1 SGHTA and CDR2 FQGTGA. V lost 8 bases and J 5 bases, leaving 16 bases between the germline ends. CDR3 in DNA: TGTGCCAGCCGCCGGGACTCCCAGAACAATGAGCAGTTCTTC. Translating it yields CASRRDSQNNEQFF.

The gene calls are TRBV27 and TRBJ2-6, with D perhaps matching TRBD1 (8 bases). V gave up 5 bases and J gave up 4 bases, with 18 bases separating them. This CDR3 has 17 residues. Germline CDR1 MNHEY, CDR2 SMNVEV (reference sequence). The CDR3 DNA sequence: TGTGCCAGCAGTCCAGGACAGGGAGGGTTGGGGGCCAACGTCCTGACTTTC. Encoded protein: CASSPGQGGLGANVLTF.

This clone was found a few times. This chain connects TRBV19 to TRBJ1-5, with D tentatively TRBD1 (5 bases). The V end lost 7 bases, the J end lost 1 base, and 14 bases lay between the germline ends. This CDR3 has 15 residues. From germline, CDR1 is LNHDA and CDR2 SQIVND (reference sequence). In DNA, the CDR3 is TGTGCCAGTACCAGGGTAATTAGCAGCAATCAGCCCCAGCATTTT. Amino acids: CASTRVISSNQPQHF.

V is TRBV7-2 and J is TRBJ2-3; either TRBD1 or TRBD2 may fit D (5 bases each). Trimming shortened V by 5 bases and J by 6 bases, and 15 bases separated the two germline ends. This CDR3 comprises 14 residues. Germline CDR1 and CDR2: SGHTA and FQGNSA. The DNA for the CDR3 is TGTGCCAGCAGCCAAGGGGACCCCAGGGATACGCAGTATTTT. Encoded protein: CASSQGDPRDTQYF.

This chain joins TRBV2 and TRBJ2-5, with TRBD2 matching 8 bases. V gave up 6 bases and J gave up 5 bases; unmatched junction bases: 11. CDR3 length: 15 amino acids. In germline, CDR1 is SNHLY, CDR2 FYNNEI. The CDR3 here is CASSLAGPISETQYF. The CDR3 DNA reads as TGTGCCAGCAGCTTAGCGGGACCAATATCGGAGACCCAGTACTTC. Full variable domain (missing parts from reference TRBV2 and TRBJ2-5): EPEVTQTPSHQVTQMGQEVILRCVPISNHLYFYWYRQILGQKVEFLVSFYNNEISEKSEIFDDQFSVERPDGSNFTLKIRSTKLEDSAMYFCASSLAGPISETQYFGPGTRLLVL.

This clone was seen more than once but under ten times. The V gene is TRBV11-2, the J gene TRBJ2-5; 8 bases fit TRBD2. The trim removed 0 bases at V and 10 bases at J, leaving 7 bases unmatched. The CDR3 contains 14 residues. Per the germline V gene, CDR1 is SGHAT and CDR2 is FQNNGV. The CDR3 loop is CASSLEGSGVVQYF. Written as DNA, the CDR3 is TGTGCCAGCAGCTTAGAGGGTAGCGGGGTAGTCCAGTACTTC.